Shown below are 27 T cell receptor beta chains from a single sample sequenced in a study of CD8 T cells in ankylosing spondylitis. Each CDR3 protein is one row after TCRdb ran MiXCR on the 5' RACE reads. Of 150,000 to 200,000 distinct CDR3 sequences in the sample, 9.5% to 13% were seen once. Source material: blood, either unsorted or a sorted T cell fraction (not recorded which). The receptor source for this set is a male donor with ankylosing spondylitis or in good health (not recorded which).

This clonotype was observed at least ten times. CDR3 sequence: CASSRRGSDNSPLHF. As DNA, the CDR3 is TGTGCCAGCAGCCGCCGGGGCTCGGATAATTCACCCCTCCACTTT. The chain combines TRBV3-1 with TRBJ1-6, with D perhaps TRBD1 (5 bases). Germline V gene sequence: CDR1 LGHDT, CDR2 YNNKEL (reference sequence). The CDR3 extends over 15 amino acids. Trimming took off 4 bases at V and 5 bases at J, with 12 bases between the two ends. The variable domain in full, with the rest retrieved from reference TRBV3-1 and TRBJ1-6, is DTAVSQTPKYLVTQMGNDKSIKCEQNLGHDTMYWYKQDSKKFLKIMFSYNNKELIINETVPNRFSPKSPDKAHLNLHINSLELGDSAVYFCASSRRGSDNSPLHFGNGTRLTVT.

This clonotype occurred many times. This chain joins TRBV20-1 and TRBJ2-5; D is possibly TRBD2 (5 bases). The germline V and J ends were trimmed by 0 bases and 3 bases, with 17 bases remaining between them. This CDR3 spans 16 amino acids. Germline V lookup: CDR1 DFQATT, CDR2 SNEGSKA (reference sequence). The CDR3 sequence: CSARDPWGKREETQYF. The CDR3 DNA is TGCAGTGCTAGAGATCCCTGGGGAAAGAGGGAAGAGACCCAGTACTTC.

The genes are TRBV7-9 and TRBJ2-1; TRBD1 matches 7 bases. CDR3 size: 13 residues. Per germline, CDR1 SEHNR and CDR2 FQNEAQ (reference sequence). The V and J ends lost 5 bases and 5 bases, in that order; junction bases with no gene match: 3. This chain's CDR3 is CASSPDRNNEQFF. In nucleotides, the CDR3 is TGTGCCAGCAGCCCGGACAGGAACAATGAGCAGTTCTTC.

CDR3 amino acids: CASSFLPLRGNEQFF. The CDR3 DNA sequence: TGTGCCAGCAGTTTTTTACCGCTAAGGGGTAATGAGCAGTTCTTC. The gene calls are TRBV27 and TRBJ2-1; the D gene is possibly TRBD1 (5 bases). The V end lost 3 bases, the J end lost 7 bases, and 16 bases lay between the germline ends. In germline, CDR1 is MNHEY, CDR2 SMNVEV (reference sequence). The CDR3 covers 15 residues.

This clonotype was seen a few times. The CDR3 region is CASSVLPGQGILYEQYF. CDR3 sequence (DNA): TGTGCCAGCAGCGTTTTACCGGGACAGGGAATTCTCTACGAGCAGTACTTC. V is TRBV11-2 and J is TRBJ2-7, with 9 bases fitting TRBD1. Germline CDR1 and CDR2: SGHAT and FQNNGV. After removal of 5 bases from V and 3 bases from J, the junction contained 14 bases not matched to a gene. CDR3 length: 17 amino acids.

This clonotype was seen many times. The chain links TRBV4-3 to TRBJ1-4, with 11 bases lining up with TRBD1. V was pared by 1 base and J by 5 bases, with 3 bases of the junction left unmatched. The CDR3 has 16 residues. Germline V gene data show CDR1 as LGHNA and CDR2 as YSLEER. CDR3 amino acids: CASSQGTGGANEKLFF. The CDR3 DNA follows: TGCGCCAGCAGCCAAGGGACAGGGGGCGCAAATGAAAAACTGTTTTTT.

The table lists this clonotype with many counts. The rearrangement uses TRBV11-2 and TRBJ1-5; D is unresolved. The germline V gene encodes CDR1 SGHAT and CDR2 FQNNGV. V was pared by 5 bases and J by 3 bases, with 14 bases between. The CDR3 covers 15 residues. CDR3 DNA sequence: TGTGCCAGCAGCGGTACGGACGGACCCAATCAGCCCCAGCATTTT. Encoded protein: CASSGTDGPNQPQHF.

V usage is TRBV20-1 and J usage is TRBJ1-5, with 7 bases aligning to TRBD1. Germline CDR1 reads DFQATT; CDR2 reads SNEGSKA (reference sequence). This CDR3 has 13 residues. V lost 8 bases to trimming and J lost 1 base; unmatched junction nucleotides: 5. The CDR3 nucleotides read TGCAGTAGCGGGACAGCCAGCAATCAGCCCCAGCATTTT. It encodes CSSGTASNQPQHF.

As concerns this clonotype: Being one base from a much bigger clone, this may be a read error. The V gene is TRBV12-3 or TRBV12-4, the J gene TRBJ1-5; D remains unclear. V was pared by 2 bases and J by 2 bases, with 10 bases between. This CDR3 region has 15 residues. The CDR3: CASSLFGSGNQPQHF. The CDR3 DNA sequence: TGTGCCAGCAGTTTATTTGGTTCAGGCAATCAGCCCCAGCATTTT.

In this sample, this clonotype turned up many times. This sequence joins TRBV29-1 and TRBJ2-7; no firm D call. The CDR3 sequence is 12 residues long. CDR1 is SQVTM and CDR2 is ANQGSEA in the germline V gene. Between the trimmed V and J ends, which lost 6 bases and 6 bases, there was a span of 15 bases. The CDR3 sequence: CSVGGLSLEQYF. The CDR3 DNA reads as TGCAGCGTGGGTGGTCTCTCACTCGAGCAGTACTTC.

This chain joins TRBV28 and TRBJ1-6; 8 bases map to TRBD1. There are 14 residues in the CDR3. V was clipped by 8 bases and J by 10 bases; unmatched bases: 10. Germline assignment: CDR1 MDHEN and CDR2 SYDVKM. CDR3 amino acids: CASGVGQGGSPLHF. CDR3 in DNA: TGTGCCAGCGGCGTCGGACAGGGCGGCTCACCCCTCCACTTT.

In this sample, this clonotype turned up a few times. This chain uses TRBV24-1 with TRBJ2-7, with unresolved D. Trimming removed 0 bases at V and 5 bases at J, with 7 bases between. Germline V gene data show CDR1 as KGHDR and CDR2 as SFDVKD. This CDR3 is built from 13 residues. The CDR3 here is CATSDLNRDEQYF. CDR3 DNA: TGTGCCACCAGTGATTTGAACAGAGACGAGCAGTACTTC.

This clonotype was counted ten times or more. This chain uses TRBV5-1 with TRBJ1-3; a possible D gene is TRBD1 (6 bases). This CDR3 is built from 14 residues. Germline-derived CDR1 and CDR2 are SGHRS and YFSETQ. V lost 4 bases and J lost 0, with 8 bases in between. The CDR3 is CASSLTGSGNTIYF. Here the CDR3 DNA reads TGCGCCAGCAGCCTGACAGGCTCTGGAAACACCATATATTTT.

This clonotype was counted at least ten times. The CDR3 spells CSADSSGQTQYF. CDR3 bases: TGCAGTGCTGACTCTAGTGGGCAGACCCAGTACTTC. The chain is built from TRBV20-1 and TRBJ2-5; D call uncertain. The germline V gene encodes CDR1 DFQATT and CDR2 SNEGSKA (reference sequence). The CDR3 is made up of 12 amino acids. Trimming took 5 bases from V and 6 from J, leaving 13 bases between them.

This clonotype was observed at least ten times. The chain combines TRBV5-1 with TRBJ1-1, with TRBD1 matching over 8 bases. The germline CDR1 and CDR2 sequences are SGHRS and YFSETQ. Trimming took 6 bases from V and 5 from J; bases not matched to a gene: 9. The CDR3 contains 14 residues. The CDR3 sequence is CASTDRGGGTEAFF. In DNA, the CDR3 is TGCGCCAGCACCGACAGGGGCGGTGGGACTGAAGCTTTCTTT.

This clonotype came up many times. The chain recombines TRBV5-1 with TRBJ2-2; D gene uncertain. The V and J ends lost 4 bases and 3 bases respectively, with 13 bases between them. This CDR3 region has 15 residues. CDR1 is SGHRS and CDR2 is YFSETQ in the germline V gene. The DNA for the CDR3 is TGCGCCAGCAGCCCCCTCGTTGGGGACACCGGGGAGCTGTTTTTT. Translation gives CASSPLVGDTGELFF.

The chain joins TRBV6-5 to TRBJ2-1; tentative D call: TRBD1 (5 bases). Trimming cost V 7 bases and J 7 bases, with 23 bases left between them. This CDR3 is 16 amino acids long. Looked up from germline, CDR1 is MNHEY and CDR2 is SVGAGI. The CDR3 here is CASTSGLGRAGNEQFF. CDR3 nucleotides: TGTGCCAGCACTTCCGGGTTGGGCAGGGCAGGTAATGAGCAGTTCTTC.

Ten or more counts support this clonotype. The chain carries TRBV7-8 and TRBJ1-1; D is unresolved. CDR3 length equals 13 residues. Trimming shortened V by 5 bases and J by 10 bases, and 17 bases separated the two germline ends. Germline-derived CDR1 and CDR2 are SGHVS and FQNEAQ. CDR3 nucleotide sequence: TGTGCCAGCAGCCCCAGAGGTGTAGGTCGAGCTTTCTTT. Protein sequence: CASSPRGVGRAFF.

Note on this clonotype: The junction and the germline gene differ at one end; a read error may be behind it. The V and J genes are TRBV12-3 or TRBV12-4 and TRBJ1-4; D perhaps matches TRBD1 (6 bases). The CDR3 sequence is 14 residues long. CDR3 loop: CASGFDRLGEKLFF. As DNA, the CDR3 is TGTGCCAGCGGTTTTGACAGGTTGGGTGAAAAACTGTTTTTT.

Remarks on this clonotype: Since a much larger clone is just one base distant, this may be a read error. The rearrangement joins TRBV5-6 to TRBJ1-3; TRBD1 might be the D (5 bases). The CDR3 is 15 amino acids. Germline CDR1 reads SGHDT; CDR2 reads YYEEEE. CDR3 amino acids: CVSSGGPFSGNTIYF. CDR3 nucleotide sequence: TGTGTCAGCAGCGGGGGACCGTTCTCTGGAAACACCATATATTTT.

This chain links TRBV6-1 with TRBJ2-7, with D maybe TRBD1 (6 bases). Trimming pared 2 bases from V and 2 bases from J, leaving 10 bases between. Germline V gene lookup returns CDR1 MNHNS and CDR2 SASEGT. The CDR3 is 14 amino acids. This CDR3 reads CASSEIQGTYEQYF. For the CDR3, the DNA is TGTGCCAGCAGTGAAATTCAGGGGACCTACGAGCAGTACTTC.

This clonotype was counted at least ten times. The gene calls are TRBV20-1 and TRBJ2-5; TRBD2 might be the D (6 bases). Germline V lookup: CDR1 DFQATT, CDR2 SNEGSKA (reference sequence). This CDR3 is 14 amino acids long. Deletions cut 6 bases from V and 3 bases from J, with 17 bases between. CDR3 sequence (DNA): TGCAGTGCGCCGGACTACCGACTGAAAGAGACCCAGTACTTC. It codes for CSAPDYRLKETQYF.

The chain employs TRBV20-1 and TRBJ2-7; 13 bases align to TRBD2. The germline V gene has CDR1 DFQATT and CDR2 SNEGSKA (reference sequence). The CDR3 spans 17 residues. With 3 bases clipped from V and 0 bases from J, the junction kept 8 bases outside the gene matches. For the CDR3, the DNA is TGCAGTGCTAGTGTGACTAGCGGGAGGTCTTTCTCCTACGAGCAGTACTTC. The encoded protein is CSASVTSGRSFSYEQYF.

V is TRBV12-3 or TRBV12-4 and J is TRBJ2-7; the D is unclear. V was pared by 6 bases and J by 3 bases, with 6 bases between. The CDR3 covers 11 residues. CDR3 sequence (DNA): TGTGCCAGCAGACAACACTACGAGCAGTACTTC. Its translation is CASRQHYEQYF.

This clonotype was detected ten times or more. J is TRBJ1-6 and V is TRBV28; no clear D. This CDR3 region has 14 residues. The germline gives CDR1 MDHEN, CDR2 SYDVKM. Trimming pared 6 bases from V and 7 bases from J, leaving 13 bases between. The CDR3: CASSPQLNNSPLHF. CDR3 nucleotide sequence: TGTGCCAGCAGCCCACAGCTCAACAATTCACCCCTCCACTTT.

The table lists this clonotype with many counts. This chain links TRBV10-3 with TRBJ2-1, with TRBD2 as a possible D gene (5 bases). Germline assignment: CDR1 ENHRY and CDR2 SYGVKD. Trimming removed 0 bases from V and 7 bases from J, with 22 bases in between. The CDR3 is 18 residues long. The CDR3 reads CAISESRSLGVFQNEQFF. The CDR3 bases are TGTGCCATCAGTGAGTCCCGTTCCTTGGGAGTTTTCCAAAATGAGCAGTTCTTC.

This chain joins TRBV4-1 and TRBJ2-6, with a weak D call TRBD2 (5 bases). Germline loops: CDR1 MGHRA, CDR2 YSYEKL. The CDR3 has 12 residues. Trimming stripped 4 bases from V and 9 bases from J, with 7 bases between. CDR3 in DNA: TGCGCCAGCAGCCCCGGAGGCAACGTCCTGACTTTC. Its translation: CASSPGGNVLTF.